The clone carrying this T cell receptor beta chain was seen more than once but under ten times. Other DNA sequences in the sample encode the same CDR3. The study recruited people aged 18 to 89 years across under 25 US areas. Cohorts were assigned according to the clinical history that participants reported. Recovered status applied to Cohort 3 donors who had two consecutive negative PCRs. It also applied to those with clearance or with symptom resolution. The record originates from a study of blood T cell repertoires in COVID-19. Overall study: Whether acute or convalescent, the COVID-19 samples came from the United States, Italy and Spain.

Sequenced by immunoSEQ multiplex PCR; TCRdb stores in-frame clones only, minus some. Altogether under 300,000 clones are present, 88% being singletons, with the ten largest covering around 0.92%. This sequence was found in a woman in her twenties or thirties who had recovered from COVID-19. What was sequenced was PBMCs or T cells enriched from blood (not recorded which).

CDR3: CASSVGQGNYGYTF. The CDR3 coding sequence is TGTGCCAGCAGCGTAGGTCAGGGTAACTATGGCTACACCTTC. The V and J genes are TRBV9 and TRBJ1-2; maybe TRBD1 (5 bases). The germline gives CDR1 SGDLS, CDR2 YYNGEE. V lost 0 bases and J lost 1, with 7 bases in between. The CDR3 contains 14 residues.